This T cell receptor beta chain was found in a study of T cells after yellow fever vaccination. Overall study context: SMART-Seq v4 Ultra Low Input served to prepare low-cell-number fractions.

TCRdb redid the calling of the 5' RACE reads with MiXCR, one entry per CDR3 protein. This repertoire shows under 350,000 distinct CDR3 sequences, approximately 4% found once; its top ten account for 20% to 25%. This clonotype came up a few times. Germline V gene data show CDR1 as MGHRA and CDR2 as YSYEKL. The CDR3 covers 14 residues. The germline V and J ends were trimmed by 4 bases and 2 bases, with 10 bases remaining between them. This sample comprised PBMCs, obtained 5 days after the yellow fever booster vaccination. The chain uses TRBV4-1 and TRBJ2-3; D perhaps matches TRBD1 (5 bases). The sequence was obtained from a man between 18 and 29 years old who received the YFV17D yellow fever vaccine. CDR3 coding DNA: TGCGCCAGCAGCCTAGGCAGGGCCACAGATACGCAGTATTTT. It translates to CASSLGRATDTQYF.